The 29 T cell receptor beta chains below all came from one sample that was sequenced in a study of lymphopenia after photon versus proton radiotherapy. Sequenced by immunoSEQ multiplex PCR; TCRdb stores in-frame clones only, minus some. Of about 62,000 clones in the sample, about nine tenths were seen once. The source material was peripheral blood, sampled from a patient treated with proton-based radiotherapy. The receptors derive from a man at least 80 years old with esophageal cancer.

J is TRBJ2-3 and V is TRBV7-5; the D segment call TRBD1 is taken from the table without a DNA check. TRBV7-5 is designated a pseudogene. The CDR3 totals 13 residues. CDR3 region: CVRSLRATDTQYF. Written as DNA, the CDR3 is TGTGTCAGAAGCCTCAGGGCCACAGATACGCAGTATTTT.

This clone was detected only once. The rearrangement uses TRBV7-9 and TRBJ1-1, with D hard to call. Per germline, CDR1 SEHNR and CDR2 FQNEAQ (reference sequence). The CDR3 length is 12 residues. V lost 1 base and J 4 bases, leaving 4 bases between the germline ends. CDR3 bases: TGTGCCAGCAGCTTAGAAATCACTGAAGCTTTCTTT. Protein sequence: CASSLEITEAFF.

The rearrangement joins TRBV7-2 to TRBJ2-2; D might be TRBD1 or TRBD2, each matching 5 bases. Germline CDR1 and CDR2: SGHTA and FQGNSA. The V end lost 1 base, the J end lost 4 bases, and 16 bases lay between the germline ends. CDR3 size: 17 residues. The CDR3 loop is CASSLGGGRLSTGELFF. The CDR3 DNA reads TGTGCCAGCAGCTTAGGTGGGGGTCGGCTTTCCACCGGGGAGCTGTTTTTT.

The rearrangement joins TRBV6-4 to TRBJ1-3; D might be TRBD1 (5 bases). CDR1 and CDR2 from the germline V gene are MRHNA and SNTAGT. V was shortened by 5 bases and J by 4 bases, with 9 bases between the two germline ends. The CDR3 has 13 residues. The CDR3 sequence: CASSPGQGNTIYF. The CDR3 DNA sequence: TGTGCCAGCAGTCCCGGACAAGGAAACACCATATATTTT.

The chain has TRBV5-6 and TRBJ2-7; no definite D call. Germline V gives CDR1 SGHDT, CDR2 YYEEEE. The CDR3 has 14 amino acids. V lost 0 bases to trimming and J lost 2 bases, with 9 bases between them. The CDR3 sequence: CASSLGPRPYEQYF. DNA of the CDR3: TGTGCCAGCAGCTTGGGGCCCCGCCCCTACGAGCAGTACTTC.

V usage is TRBV7-3 and J usage is TRBJ2-5; TRBD2 matches at 7 bases. V dropped 5 bases and J dropped 5; count of bases not matched to a gene: 11. The CDR3 spans 15 residues. Germline V gene sequence: CDR1 SGHTA, CDR2 FQGTGA. For the CDR3, the DNA is TGTGCCAGCAGCCTCGGTGCTAGCGGATGGGAGACCCAGTACTTC. This gives the protein CASSLGASGWETQYF.

The chain's CDR3 is CASSYSTARQSGNTIYF. DNA of the CDR3: TGCGCCAGCAGCTATAGTACAGCGCGACAATCTGGAAACACCATATATTTT. The chain has TRBV5-1 and TRBJ1-3; D ambiguous. CDR3 length equals 17 residues. Germline V gene sequence: CDR1 SGHRS, CDR2 YFSETQ. Trimming cost V 3 bases and J 1 base, with 17 bases left between them.

V is TRBV5-1 and J is TRBJ2-2, with D perhaps matching TRBD2 (5 bases). The CDR3 sequence is 13 residues long. V gave up 3 bases and J gave up 4 bases, with 7 bases separating them. Germline assignment: CDR1 SGHRS and CDR2 YFSETQ. The CDR3 spells CASSWESTGELFF. CDR3 DNA: TGCGCCAGCAGCTGGGAGAGCACCGGGGAGCTGTTTTTT. The full variable domain, with the rest looked up from reference TRBV5-1 and TRBJ2-2, is KAGVTQTPRYLIKTRGQQVTLSCSPISGHRSVSWYQQTPGQGLQFLFEYFSETQRNKGNFPGRFSGRQFSNSRSEMNVSTLELGDSALYLCASSWESTGELFFGEGSRLTVL.

The chain links TRBV7-2 to TRBJ1-6; 9 bases align to TRBD1. Germline loops: CDR1 SGHTA, CDR2 FQGNSA. The CDR3 loop spans 15 amino acids. V gave up 3 bases and J gave up 5 bases; unmatched junction bases: 2. CDR3 sequence reads: CASSLDRGNNSPLHF. CDR3 coding DNA: TGTGCCAGCAGCTTGGACAGGGGTAATAATTCACCCCTCCACTTT.

This clone was recorded once. The CDR3 nucleotides are TGTGCCAGCAGCCAAAGGTCAAGACCAGATACGCAGTATTTT. Its protein is CASSQRSRPDTQYF. The chain is built from TRBV14 and TRBJ2-3; D remains unclear. V shed 2 bases and J shed 4 bases, with 10 bases lying between them. The CDR3 spans 14 residues. In germline, CDR1 is SGHDN, CDR2 FVKESK.

The chain joins TRBV5-8 to TRBJ1-5, with TRBD1 matching 7 bases. CDR3 length equals 15 residues. Trimming removed 2 bases from V and 3 bases from J; junction bases left unmatched: 5. Germline values: CDR1 SGHTS, CDR2 YDEGEE. The chain's CDR3 is CASSFRDSPNQPQHF. The CDR3 DNA follows: TGTGCCAGCAGCTTTCGGGACAGCCCCAATCAGCCCCAGCATTTT.

This chain joins TRBV7-9 and TRBJ2-4; no reliable D call. Per the germline V gene, CDR1 is SEHNR and CDR2 is FQNEAQ (reference sequence). The CDR3 contains 15 residues. V gave up 4 bases and J gave up 0 bases, with 10 bases separating them. CDR3 bases: TGTGCCAGCAGCTACCCCGGTTCAGCCAAAAACATTCAGTACTTC. It yields the protein CASSYPGSAKNIQYF.

The chain has TRBV6-1 and TRBJ1-2; 7 positions agree with TRBD1. The V segment lost 6 bases and the J segment 2 bases; nucleotides outside the gene matches: 9. Germline V gene sequence: CDR1 MNHNS, CDR2 SASEGT. The CDR3 spans 15 residues. This CDR3 reads CASSGGNRGNYGYTF. The CDR3 DNA follows: TGTGCCAGCAGCGGGGGGAACAGGGGCAACTATGGCTACACCTTC.

This chain links TRBV4-2 with TRBJ1-5; D is unresolved. The CDR3 is 15 amino acids. The germline V gene has CDR1 LGHNA and CDR2 YNFKEQ. Trimming removed 0 bases at V and 5 bases at J, with 11 bases between. CDR3: CASSQEGAGDQPQHF. The CDR3 DNA follows: TGTGCCAGCAGCCAAGAGGGCGCCGGGGATCAGCCCCAGCATTTT.

The rearrangement uses TRBV6-1 and TRBJ1-1; D not certain. This CDR3 has 12 amino acids. Trimming took off 5 bases at V and 0 bases at J, with 4 bases between the two ends. Germline V CDR1 and CDR2: MNHNS, SASEGT. CDR3 region: CASSPVNTEAFF. The CDR3 DNA is TGTGCCAGCAGTCCCGTGAACACTGAAGCTTTCTTT.

The chain uses TRBV7-8 and TRBJ2-7, with 10 bases that match TRBD2. Germline trimming cut 5 bases from V and 3 bases from J; bases unmatched to any gene: 4. The CDR3 sequence is 14 residues long. Germline V lookup: CDR1 SGHVS, CDR2 FQNEAQ. The CDR3 here is CASSVGLANYEQYF. CDR3 bases: TGTGCCAGCAGCGTGGGACTAGCGAACTACGAGCAGTACTTC.

V is TRBV7-9 and J is TRBJ1-2, with D unclear. Trimming left V 5 bases short and J 2 bases short, with 6 bases between. The CDR3 covers 12 residues. Germline V gives CDR1 SEHNR, CDR2 FQNEAQ (reference sequence). The CDR3 is CASSQSNYGYTF. The DNA of the CDR3 is TGTGCCAGCAGCCAGTCGAACTATGGCTACACCTTC.

In this sample, this clone turned up once. This chain joins TRBV11-3 and TRBJ2-3; D ambiguous. The V gene lost 1 base and the J gene lost 0 bases, with 8 bases spanning the gap. The CDR3 is 15 residues long. CDR1 and CDR2 from the germline V gene are SGHNT and YENEEA. The CDR3, as DNA: TGTGCCAGCAGCTTAGGAAAGCCTAGCACAGATACGCAGTATTTT. The encoded protein is CASSLGKPSTDTQYF. Filled out from reference TRBV11-3 and TRBJ2-3, the complete variable domain reads EAGVVQSPRYKIIEKKQPVAFWCNPISGHNTLYWYLQNLGQGPELLIRYENEEAVDDSQLPKDRFSAERLKGVDSTLKIQPAELGDSAVYLCASSLGKPSTDTQYFGPGTRLTVL.

The rearrangement joins TRBV7-3 to TRBJ2-5, with 16 nucleotides matching TRBD2. The V segment lost 5 bases and the J segment 3 bases; nucleotides outside the gene matches: 6. This CDR3 spans 17 amino acids. The V gene's germline CDR1 is SGHTA and CDR2 FQGTGA. CDR3 DNA sequence: TGTGCCAGCAGCGTGGGACTAGCGGGGGGGCTCGAAGAGACCCAGTACTTC. This gives the protein CASSVGLAGGLEETQYF.

This rearrangement joins TRBV5-8 to TRBJ2-7, with 9 bases fitting TRBD1. The CDR3 covers 15 residues. After removal of 2 bases from V and 5 bases from J, the junction contained 8 bases not matched to a gene. Per the germline V gene, CDR1 is SGHTS and CDR2 is YDEGEE. The chain's CDR3 is CASSFGTGPDDEQYF. CDR3 sequence (DNA): TGTGCCAGCAGCTTCGGGACAGGGCCTGATGACGAGCAGTACTTC.

V and J are TRBV19 and TRBJ1-4, with TRBD1 as a possible D gene (6 bases). The CDR3 length is 11 residues. V was pared by 7 bases and J by 8 bases, with 8 bases between. Germline V CDR1 and CDR2: LNHDA, SQIVND (reference sequence). Written as DNA, the CDR3 is TGTGCCAGTACGGGACAAGAAAAACTGTTTTTT. Its protein product is CASTGQEKLFF.

The chain links TRBV7-8 to TRBJ1-3; possibly TRBD1 for D (5 bases). Germline-derived CDR1 and CDR2 are SGHVS and FQNEAQ. The V and J ends lost 3 bases and 9 bases respectively, with 18 bases between them. The CDR3 extends over 15 amino acids. The CDR3 DNA follows: TGTGCCAGCAGCTTTAGGGGATTGTCAAGCGCCACCATATATTTT. This codes for CASSFRGLSSATIYF.

J is TRBJ1-1 and V is TRBV5-1, with D hard to call. This CDR3 comprises 14 residues. Germline V gene lookup returns CDR1 SGHRS and CDR2 YFSETQ. Deletions cut 3 bases from V and 1 base from J, with 10 bases between. CDR3 DNA: TGCGCCAGCAGCTCCGGGCCCCAGAACACTGAAGCTTTCTTT. Translating gives CASSSGPQNTEAFF.

This sequence joins TRBV5-1 and TRBJ2-1; D possibly corresponds to TRBD1 (6 bases). The CDR3 sequence is 15 residues long. Germline CDR1 is SGHRS and CDR2 is YFSETQ. Trimming removed 4 bases from V and 1 base from J, with 12 bases in between. The CDR3 loop reads CASSPRTASYNEQFF. CDR3 bases: TGCGCCAGCAGCCCGCGGACAGCGTCCTACAATGAGCAGTTCTTC.

The chain carries TRBV10-3 and TRBJ1-6, with D tentatively TRBD1 (5 bases). V was shortened by 4 bases and J by 8 bases, with 6 bases between the two germline ends. The V gene's germline CDR1 is ENHRY and CDR2 SYGVKD. There are 12 residues in the CDR3. The DNA of the CDR3 is TGTGCCATCAGTGGAGGGGATTCACCCCTCCACTTT. Translation gives CAISGGDSPLHF.

This chain connects TRBV28 to TRBJ2-7; 8 bases agree with TRBD1. CDR1 and CDR2 from the germline V gene are MDHEN and SYDVKM. The length of the CDR3 is 13 residues. The V segment lost 4 bases and the J segment 2 bases; nucleotides outside the gene matches: 1. The CDR3: CASSWGQAYEQYF. The CDR3 bases are TGTGCCAGCAGTTGGGGACAGGCCTACGAGCAGTACTTC.

The chain is built from TRBV4-1 and TRBJ2-3, with no clear D. Germline loops: CDR1 MGHRA, CDR2 YSYEKL. The CDR3 is 18 amino acids. V gave up 0 bases and J gave up 0 bases, with 16 bases separating them. CDR3 protein: CASSQDSRLLPSTDTQYF. The CDR3 DNA reads TGCGCCAGCAGCCAAGATTCCCGACTGTTACCTAGCACAGATACGCAGTATTTT.

This CDR3 is CSVGQGQETQYF. In nucleotides, the CDR3 is TGCAGCGTGGGACAGGGCCAAGAGACCCAGTACTTC. This chain uses TRBV29-1 with TRBJ2-5; TRBD1 agrees at 9 bases. This CDR3 has 12 amino acids. The germline V gene has CDR1 SQVTM and CDR2 ANQGSEA. V dropped 6 bases and J dropped 1; count of bases not matched to a gene: 0.

The chain has TRBV29-1 and TRBJ2-3; D is unresolved. V gave up 3 bases and J gave up 1 base, with 8 bases separating them. The CDR3 is 13 residues long. Germline values: CDR1 SQVTM, CDR2 ANQGSEA. CDR3 sequence reads: CSVERSRTDTQYF. CDR3 in DNA: TGCAGCGTTGAGCGCTCGCGCACAGATACGCAGTATTTT.